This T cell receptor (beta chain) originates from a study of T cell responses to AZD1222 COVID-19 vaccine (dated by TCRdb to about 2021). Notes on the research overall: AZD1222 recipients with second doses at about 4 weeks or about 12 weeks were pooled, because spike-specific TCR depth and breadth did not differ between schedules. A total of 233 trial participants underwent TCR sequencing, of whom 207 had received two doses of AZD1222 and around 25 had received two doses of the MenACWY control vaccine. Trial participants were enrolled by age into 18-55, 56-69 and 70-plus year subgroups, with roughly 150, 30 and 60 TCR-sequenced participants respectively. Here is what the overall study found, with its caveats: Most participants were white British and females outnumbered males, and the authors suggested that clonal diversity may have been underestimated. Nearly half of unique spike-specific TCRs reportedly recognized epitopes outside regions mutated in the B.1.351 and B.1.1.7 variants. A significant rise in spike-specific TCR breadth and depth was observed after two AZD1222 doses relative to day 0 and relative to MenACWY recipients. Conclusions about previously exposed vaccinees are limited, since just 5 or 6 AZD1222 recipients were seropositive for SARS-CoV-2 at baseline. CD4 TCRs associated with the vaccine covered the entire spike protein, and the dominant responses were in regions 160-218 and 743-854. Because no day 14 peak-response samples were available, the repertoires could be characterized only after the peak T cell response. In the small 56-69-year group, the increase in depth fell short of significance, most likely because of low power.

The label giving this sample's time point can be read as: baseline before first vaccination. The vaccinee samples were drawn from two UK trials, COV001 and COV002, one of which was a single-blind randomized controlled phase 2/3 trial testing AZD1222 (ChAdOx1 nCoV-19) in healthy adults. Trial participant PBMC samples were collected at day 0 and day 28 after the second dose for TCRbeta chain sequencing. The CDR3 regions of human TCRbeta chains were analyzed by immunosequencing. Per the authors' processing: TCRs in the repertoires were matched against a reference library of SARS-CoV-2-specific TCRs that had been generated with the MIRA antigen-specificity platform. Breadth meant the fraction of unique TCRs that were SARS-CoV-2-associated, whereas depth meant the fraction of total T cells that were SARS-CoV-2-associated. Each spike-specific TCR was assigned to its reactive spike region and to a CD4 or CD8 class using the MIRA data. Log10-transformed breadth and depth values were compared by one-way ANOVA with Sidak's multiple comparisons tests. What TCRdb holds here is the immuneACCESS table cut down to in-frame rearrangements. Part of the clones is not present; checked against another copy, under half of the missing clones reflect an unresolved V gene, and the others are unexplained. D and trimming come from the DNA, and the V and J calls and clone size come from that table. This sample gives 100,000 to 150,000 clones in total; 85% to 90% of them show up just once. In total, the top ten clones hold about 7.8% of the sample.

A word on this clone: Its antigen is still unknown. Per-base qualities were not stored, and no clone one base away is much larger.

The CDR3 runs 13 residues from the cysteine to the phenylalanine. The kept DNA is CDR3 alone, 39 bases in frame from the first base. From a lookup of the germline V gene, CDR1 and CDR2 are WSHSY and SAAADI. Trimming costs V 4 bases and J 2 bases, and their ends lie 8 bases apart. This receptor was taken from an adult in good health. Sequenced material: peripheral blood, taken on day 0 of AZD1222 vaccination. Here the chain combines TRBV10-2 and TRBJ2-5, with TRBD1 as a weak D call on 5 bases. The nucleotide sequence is TGCGCCAGCAGTGCTACAGGTCAAGAGACCCAGTACTTC. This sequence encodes CASSATGQETQYF.